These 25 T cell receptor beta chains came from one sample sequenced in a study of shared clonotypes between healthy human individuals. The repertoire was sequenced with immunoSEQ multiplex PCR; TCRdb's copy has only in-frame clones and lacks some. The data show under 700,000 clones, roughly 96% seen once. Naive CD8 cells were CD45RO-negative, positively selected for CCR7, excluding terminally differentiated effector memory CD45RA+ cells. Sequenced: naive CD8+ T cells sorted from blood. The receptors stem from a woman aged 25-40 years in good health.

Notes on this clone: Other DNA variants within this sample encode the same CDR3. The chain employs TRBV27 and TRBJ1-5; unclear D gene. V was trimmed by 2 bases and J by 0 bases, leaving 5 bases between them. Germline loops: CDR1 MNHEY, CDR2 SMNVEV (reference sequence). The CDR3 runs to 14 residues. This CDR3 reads CASSLRDSNQPQHF. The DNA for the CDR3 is TGTGCCAGCAGTTTACGGGATAGCAATCAGCCCCAGCATTTT.

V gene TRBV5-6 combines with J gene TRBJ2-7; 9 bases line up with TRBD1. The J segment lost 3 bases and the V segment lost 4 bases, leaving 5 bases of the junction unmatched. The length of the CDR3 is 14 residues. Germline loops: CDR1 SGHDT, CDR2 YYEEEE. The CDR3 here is CASSGGQGGYEQYF. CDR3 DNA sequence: TGTGCCAGCAGCGGGGGACAGGGTGGCTACGAGCAGTACTTC. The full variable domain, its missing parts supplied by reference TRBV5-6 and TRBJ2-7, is DAGVTQSPTHLIKTRGQQVTLRCSPKSGHDTVSWYQQALGQGPQFIFQYYEEEERQRGNFPDRFSGHQFPNYSSELNVNALLLGDSALYLCASSGGQGGYEQYFGPGTRLTVT.

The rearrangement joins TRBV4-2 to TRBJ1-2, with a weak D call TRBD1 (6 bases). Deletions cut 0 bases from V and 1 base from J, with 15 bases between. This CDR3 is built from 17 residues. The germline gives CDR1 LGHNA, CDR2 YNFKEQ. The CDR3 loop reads CASSQEGAGAINYGYTF. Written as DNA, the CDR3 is TGTGCCAGCAGCCAAGAGGGGGCAGGGGCAATTAACTATGGCTACACCTTC.

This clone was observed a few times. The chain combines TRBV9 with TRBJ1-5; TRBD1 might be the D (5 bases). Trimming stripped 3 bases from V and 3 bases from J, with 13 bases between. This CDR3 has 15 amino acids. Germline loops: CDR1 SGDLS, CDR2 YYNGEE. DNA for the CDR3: TGTGCCAGCAGCGCACAAGGACAAGCCAATCAGCCCCAGCATTTT. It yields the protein CASSAQGQANQPQHF.

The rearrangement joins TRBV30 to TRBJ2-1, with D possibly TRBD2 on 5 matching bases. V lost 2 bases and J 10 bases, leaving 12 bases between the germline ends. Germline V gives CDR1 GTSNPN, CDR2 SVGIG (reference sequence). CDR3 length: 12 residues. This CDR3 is CAWSFLAYEQFF. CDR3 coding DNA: TGTGCCTGGAGTTTCTTAGCGTACGAGCAGTTCTTC. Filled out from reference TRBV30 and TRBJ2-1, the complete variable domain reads SQTIHQWPATLVQPVGSPLSLECTVEGTSNPNLYWYRQAAGRGLQLLFYSVGIGQISSEVPQNLSASRPQDRQFILSSKKLLLSDSGFYLCAWSFLAYEQFFGPGTRLTVL.

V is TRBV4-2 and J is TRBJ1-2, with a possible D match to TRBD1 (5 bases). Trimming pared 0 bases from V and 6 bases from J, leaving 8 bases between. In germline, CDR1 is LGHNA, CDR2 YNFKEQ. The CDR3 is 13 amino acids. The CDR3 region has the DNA TGTGCCAGCAGCCAAGAAAGAGGGGATGGCTACACCTTC. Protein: CASSQERGDGYTF.

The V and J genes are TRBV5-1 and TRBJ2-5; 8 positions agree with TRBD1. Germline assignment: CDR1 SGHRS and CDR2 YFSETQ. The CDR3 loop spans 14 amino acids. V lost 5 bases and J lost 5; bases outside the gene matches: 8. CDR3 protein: CASRVRGRWETQYF. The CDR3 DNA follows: TGCGCCAGCAGGGTCAGGGGGCGATGGGAGACCCAGTACTTC.

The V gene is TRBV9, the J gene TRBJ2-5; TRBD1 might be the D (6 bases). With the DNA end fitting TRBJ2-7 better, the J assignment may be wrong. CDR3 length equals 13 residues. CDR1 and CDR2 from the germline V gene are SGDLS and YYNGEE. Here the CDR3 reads CASSVEGGSEQYF. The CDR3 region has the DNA TGTGCCAGCAGCGTAGAAGGGGGAAGCGAGCAGTACTTC.

Here the CDR3 reads CASMIRGYEQYF. The CDR3 bases are TGTGCCAGCATGATCAGGGGCTACGAGCAGTACTTC. V and J are TRBV6-1 and TRBJ2-7; D might be TRBD1 (6 bases). This CDR3 region has 12 residues. The V gene lost 7 bases and the J gene lost 3 bases, with 10 bases spanning the gap. Germline V CDR1 and CDR2: MNHNS, SASEGT.

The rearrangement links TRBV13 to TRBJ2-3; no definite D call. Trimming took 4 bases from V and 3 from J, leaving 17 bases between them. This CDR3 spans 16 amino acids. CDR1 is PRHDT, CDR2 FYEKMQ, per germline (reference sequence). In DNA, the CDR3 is TGTGCCAGCAGCTATCAGACTGCGTCCAAGACAGATACGCAGTATTTT. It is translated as CASSYQTASKTDTQYF.

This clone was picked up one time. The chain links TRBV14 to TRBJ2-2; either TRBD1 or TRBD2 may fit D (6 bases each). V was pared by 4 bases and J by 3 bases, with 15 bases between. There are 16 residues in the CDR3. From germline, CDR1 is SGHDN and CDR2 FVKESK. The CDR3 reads CASSPIGGRHTGELFF. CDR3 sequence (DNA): TGTGCCAGCAGCCCGATAGGGGGGAGGCACACCGGGGAGCTGTTTTTT.

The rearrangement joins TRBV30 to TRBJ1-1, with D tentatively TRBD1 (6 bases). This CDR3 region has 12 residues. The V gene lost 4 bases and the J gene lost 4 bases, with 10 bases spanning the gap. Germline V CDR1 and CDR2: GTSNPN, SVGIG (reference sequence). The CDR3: CAWNRVSTEAFF. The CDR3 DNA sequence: TGTGCCTGGAACAGGGTGTCCACTGAAGCTTTCTTT.

CDR3 bases: TGTGCCAGCAGTCAGGACGGTGAATTATTTGATGGCTACACCTTC. Its translation: CASSQDGELFDGYTF. The rearrangement uses TRBV9 and TRBJ1-2; D remains ambiguous. The CDR3 contains 15 residues. CDR1 is SGDLS, CDR2 YYNGEE, per germline. Trimming removed 5 bases at V and 6 bases at J, with 20 bases between.

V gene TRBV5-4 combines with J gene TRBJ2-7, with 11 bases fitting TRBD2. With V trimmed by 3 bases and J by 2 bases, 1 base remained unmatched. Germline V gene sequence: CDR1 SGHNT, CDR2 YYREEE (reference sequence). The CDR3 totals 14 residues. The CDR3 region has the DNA TGTGCCAGCAGCTCTAGCGGGAGGACCTACGAGCAGTACTTC. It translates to CASSSSGRTYEQYF. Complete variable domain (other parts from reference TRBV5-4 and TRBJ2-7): ETGVTQSPTHLIKTRGQQVTLRCSSQSGHNTVSWYQQALGQGPQFIFQYYREEENGRGNFPPRFSGLQFPNYSSELNVNALELDDSALYLCASSSSGRTYEQYFGPGTRLTVT.

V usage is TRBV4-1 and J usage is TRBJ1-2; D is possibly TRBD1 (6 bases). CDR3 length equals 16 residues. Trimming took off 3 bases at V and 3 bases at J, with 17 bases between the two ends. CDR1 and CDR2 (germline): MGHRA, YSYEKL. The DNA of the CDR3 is TGCGCCAGCAGCCAGGACCAAGCGGACAGCTACTATGGCTACACCTTC. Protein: CASSQDQADSYYGYTF.

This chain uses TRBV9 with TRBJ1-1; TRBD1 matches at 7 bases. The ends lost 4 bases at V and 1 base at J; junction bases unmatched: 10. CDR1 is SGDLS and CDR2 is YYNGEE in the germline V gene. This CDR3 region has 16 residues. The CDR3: CASSLSTGTENTEAFF. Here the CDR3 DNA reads TGTGCCAGCAGCCTATCAACCGGGACAGAGAACACTGAAGCTTTCTTT.

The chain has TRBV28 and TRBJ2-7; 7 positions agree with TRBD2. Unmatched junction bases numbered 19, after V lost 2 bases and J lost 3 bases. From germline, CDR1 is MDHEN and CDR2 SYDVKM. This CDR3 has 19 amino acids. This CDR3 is CASSLKLAELTQTGYEQYF. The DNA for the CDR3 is TGTGCCAGCAGTTTAAAGCTAGCGGAATTAACTCAGACGGGCTACGAGCAGTACTTC.

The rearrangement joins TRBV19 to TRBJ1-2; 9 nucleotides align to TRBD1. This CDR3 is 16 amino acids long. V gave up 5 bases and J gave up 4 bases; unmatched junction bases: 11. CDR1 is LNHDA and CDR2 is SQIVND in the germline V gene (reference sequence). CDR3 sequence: CASSVQHRGLFYGYTF. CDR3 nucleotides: TGTGCCAGTAGTGTCCAGCACAGGGGGCTTTTCTATGGCTACACCTTC.

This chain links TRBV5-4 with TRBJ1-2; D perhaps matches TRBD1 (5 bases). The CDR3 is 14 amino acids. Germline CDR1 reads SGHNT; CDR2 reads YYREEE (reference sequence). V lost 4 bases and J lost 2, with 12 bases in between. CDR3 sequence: CASSDSQINYGYTF. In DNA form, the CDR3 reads TGTGCCAGCAGCGACAGCCAAATAAACTATGGCTACACCTTC.

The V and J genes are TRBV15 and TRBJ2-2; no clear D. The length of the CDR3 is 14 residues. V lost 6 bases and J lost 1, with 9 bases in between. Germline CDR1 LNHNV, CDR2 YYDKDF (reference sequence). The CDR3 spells CATSGKENTGELFF. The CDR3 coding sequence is TGTGCCACCAGTGGGAAAGAGAACACCGGGGAGCTGTTTTTT.

CDR3 sequence: CASSLPRDFTEAFF. In DNA, the CDR3 is TGTGCCAGCAGCTTACCGAGGGATTTCACTGAAGCTTTCTTT. J is TRBJ1-1 and V is TRBV7-3; D gene uncertain. Per the germline V gene, CDR1 is SGHTA and CDR2 is FQGTGA. There are 14 residues in the CDR3. With 2 bases removed from V and 4 bases from J, the gap between germline ends came to 11 bases.

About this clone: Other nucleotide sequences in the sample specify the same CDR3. CDR3 sequence (DNA): TGTGCCAGCAGCGGGGACCTCTACGAGCAGTACTTC. This gives the protein CASSGDLYEQYF. J is TRBJ2-7 and V is TRBV27, with D perhaps given as TRBD1 or TRBD2 (5 bases each). The CDR3 runs to 12 residues. The V end lost 6 bases, the J end lost 3 bases, and 9 bases lay between the germline ends. Germline V gene sequence: CDR1 MNHEY, CDR2 SMNVEV (reference sequence).

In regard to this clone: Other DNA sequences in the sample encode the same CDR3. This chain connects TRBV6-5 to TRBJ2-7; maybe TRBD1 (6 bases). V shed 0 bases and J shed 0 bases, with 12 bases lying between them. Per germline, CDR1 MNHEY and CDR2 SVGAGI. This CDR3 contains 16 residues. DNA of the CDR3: TGTGCCAGCAGTTACTCTACGGGACAACGCTCCTACGAGCAGTACTTC. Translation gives CASSYSTGQRSYEQYF.

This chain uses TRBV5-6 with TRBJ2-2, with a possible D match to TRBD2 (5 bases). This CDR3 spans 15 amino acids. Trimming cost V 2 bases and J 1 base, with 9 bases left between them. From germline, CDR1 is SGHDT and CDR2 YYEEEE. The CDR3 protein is CASSLALENTGELFF. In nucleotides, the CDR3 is TGTGCCAGCAGCTTAGCACTAGAGAACACCGGGGAGCTGTTTTTT.

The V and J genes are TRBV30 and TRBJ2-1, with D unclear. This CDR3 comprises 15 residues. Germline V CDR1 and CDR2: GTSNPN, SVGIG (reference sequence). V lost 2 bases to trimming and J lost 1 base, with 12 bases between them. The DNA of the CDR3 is TGTGCCTGGAGTTTTGACACTGGGTCCTACAATGAGCAGTTCTTC. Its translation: CAWSFDTGSYNEQFF.